The T cell receptor (beta chain) under discussion was sequenced for a study of T cell responses to AZD1222 COVID-19 vaccine. Notes on the study in general: Spike-specific TCR breadth and depth were elevated following two AZD1222 doses.

This CDR3 is built from 14 residues. Per the germline V gene, CDR1 is SGHRS and CDR2 is YFSETQ. V was cut by 4 bases and J by 6 bases, with 14 bases left in between. In regard to this clone: Its target is not known.

The assay was immunoSEQ multiplex PCR, and TCRdb's table has in-frame clones only and misses some. The data contain roughly 20,000 clones, 80% to 85% of them singletons. The V and J genes are TRBV5-1 and TRBJ2-1, with D perhaps being TRBD1 or TRBD2 (5 bases each). The sequence was collected from an adult who received the AZD1222 COVID-19 vaccine. Sequencing was performed on peripheral blood, taken 28 days after the second AZD1222 dose. CDR3 DNA: TGCGCCAGCAGCCCGGGGCCGGCGGGCAATGAGCAGTTCTTC. Encoded protein: CASSPGPAGNEQFF.